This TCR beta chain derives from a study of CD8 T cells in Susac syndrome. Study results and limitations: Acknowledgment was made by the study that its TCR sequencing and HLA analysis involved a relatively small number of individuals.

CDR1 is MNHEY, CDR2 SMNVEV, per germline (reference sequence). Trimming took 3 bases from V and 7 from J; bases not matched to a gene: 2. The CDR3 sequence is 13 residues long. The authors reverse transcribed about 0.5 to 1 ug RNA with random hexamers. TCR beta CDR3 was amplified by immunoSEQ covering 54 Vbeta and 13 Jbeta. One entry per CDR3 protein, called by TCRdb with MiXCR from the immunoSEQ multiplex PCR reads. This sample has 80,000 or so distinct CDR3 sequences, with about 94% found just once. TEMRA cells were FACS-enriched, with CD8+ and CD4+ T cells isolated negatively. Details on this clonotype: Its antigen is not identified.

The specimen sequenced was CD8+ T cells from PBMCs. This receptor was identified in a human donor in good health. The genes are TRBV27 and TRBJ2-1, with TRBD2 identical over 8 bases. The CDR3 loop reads CASSFSSGNEQFF. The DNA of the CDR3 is TGTGCCAGCAGTTTTTCTAGCGGGAATGAGCAGTTCTTC.